The 18 T cell receptor beta chains reported below all come from one sample, sequenced in a study of T cell changes during pregnancy in multiple sclerosis. The table came from immunoSEQ multiplex PCR; TCRdb's copy has only in-frame clones and leaves some out. The table has 90,000 to 95,000 clones, 85% to 95% seen once. This material consisted of peripheral blood, taken before pregnancy. The origin of the receptors is a female donor with multiple sclerosis, enrolled in a pregnancy study.

The chain couples TRBV15 to TRBJ2-2, with a possible D match to TRBD2 (5 bases). From germline, CDR1 is LNHNV and CDR2 YYDKDF (reference sequence). V gave up 1 base and J gave up 5 bases, with 11 bases separating them. The CDR3 is 15 residues long. The CDR3 sequence is CATSRVRTGTGELFF. The CDR3 DNA reads as TGTGCCACCAGCAGAGTCCGGACGGGGACCGGGGAGCTGTTTTTT. The complete variable domain, with remaining parts taken from reference TRBV15 and TRBJ2-2, reads DAMVIQNPRYQVTQFGKPVTLSCSQTLNHNVMYWYQQKSSQAPKLLFHYYDKDFNNEADTPDNFQSRRPNTSFCFLDIRSPGLGDTAMYLCATSRVRTGTGELFFGEGSRLTVL.

This clone has only one observation. The chain links TRBV2 to TRBJ1-4, with 7 bases identical to TRBD1. J lost 3 bases, V lost 6 bases, and 1 base had no gene match. The CDR3 has 13 residues. CDR1 and CDR2 from the germline V gene are SNHLY and FYNNEI. The CDR3 DNA is TGTGCCAGCAGGGGACAGCCTAATGAAAAACTGTTTTTT. Its protein product is CASRGQPNEKLFF.

The chain combines TRBV18 with TRBJ1-2; 7 nucleotides match TRBD1. The CDR3 runs to 15 residues. Germline V gene lookup returns CDR1 KGHSH and CDR2 LQKENI. V dropped 0 bases and J dropped 2; count of bases not matched to a gene: 3. This CDR3 reads CASSPPSTGNYGYTF. For the CDR3, the DNA is TGTGCCAGCTCACCACCTTCGACAGGGAACTATGGCTACACCTTC.

The chain couples TRBV2 to TRBJ2-1; D is perhaps TRBD2 (6 bases). Trimming took off 9 bases at V and 0 bases at J, with 12 bases between the two ends. The CDR3 contains 14 residues. Germline loops: CDR1 SNHLY, CDR2 FYNNEI. CDR3 amino acids: CASDGGSSYNEQFF. DNA of the CDR3: TGTGCCAGTGACGGGGGAAGCTCCTACAATGAGCAGTTCTTC. Supplemented by reference TRBV2 and TRBJ2-1, the full variable domain reads EPEVTQTPSHQVTQMGQEVILRCVPISNHLYFYWYRQILGQKVEFLVSFYNNEISEKSEIFDDQFSVERPDGSNFTLKIRSTKLEDSAMYFCASDGGSSYNEQFFGPGTRLTVL.

This clone was picked up a small number of times. The chain carries TRBV30 and TRBJ1-1; D is ambiguous. Trimming removed 7 bases at V and 0 bases at J, with 12 bases between. There are 13 residues in the CDR3. Germline V CDR1 and CDR2: GTSNPN, SVGIG (reference sequence). The CDR3 here is CASIQLLNTEAFF. In DNA, the CDR3 is TGTGCCTCAATACAGCTTTTGAACACTGAAGCTTTCTTT.

The chain uses TRBV7-2 and TRBJ2-5; 8 bases are a match to TRBD2. The CDR3 runs 17 residues. V dropped 2 bases and J dropped 2; count of bases not matched to a gene: 10. Germline CDR1 reads SGHTA; CDR2 reads FQGNSA. The CDR3 protein is CASSLRGRGANQETQYF. CDR3 nucleotides: TGTGCCAGCAGCTTACGCGGGCGGGGGGCTAATCAAGAGACCCAGTACTTC.

The chain combines TRBV6-6 with TRBJ2-2, with 11 nucleotides matching TRBD1. The J segment lost 6 bases and the V segment lost 2 bases, leaving 5 bases of the junction unmatched. The CDR3 has 16 residues. CDR1 and CDR2 (germline): MNHNY, SVGAGI (reference sequence). As DNA, the CDR3 is TGTGCCAGCAGTTACCCGAAGGGACAGGGGGCCGGGGAGCTGTTTTTT. It yields the protein CASSYPKGQGAGELFF.

The rearrangement uses TRBV18 and TRBJ1-3, with D hard to call. The CDR3 consists of 14 residues. V was trimmed by 2 bases and J by 0 bases, leaving 5 bases between them. The germline gives CDR1 KGHSH, CDR2 LQKENI. The CDR3 reads CASSPASSGNTIYF. The CDR3 DNA follows: TGTGCCAGCTCACCAGCGAGCTCTGGAAACACCATATATTTT.

This chain joins TRBV7-2 and TRBJ2-5; a weak D match, TRBD2 (6 bases). CDR3 length: 14 amino acids. V was pared by 5 bases and J by 6 bases, with 16 bases between. CDR1 and CDR2 from the germline V gene are SGHTA and FQGNSA. CDR3 bases: TGTGCCAGCAGCCAAGGAAGACTAGTCCAGACCCAGTACTTC. Translated, it gives CASSQGRLVQTQYF.

The rearrangement joins TRBV18 to TRBJ1-2; unclear D gene. The ends were cut back, 0 bases at V and 4 bases at J, with 9 bases in the middle. The CDR3 length is 14 residues. CDR1 KGHSH and CDR2 LQKENI come from the germline V gene. This chain's CDR3 is CASSPPGRSYGYTF. CDR3 nucleotide sequence: TGTGCCAGCTCACCACCTGGGAGGAGCTATGGCTACACCTTC.

The chain recombines TRBV5-4 with TRBJ2-7, with D possibly TRBD1 on 5 matching bases. Germline V lookup: CDR1 SGHNT, CDR2 YYREEE (reference sequence). V shed 3 bases and J shed 2 bases, with 12 bases lying between them. The CDR3 spans 14 residues. The CDR3 loop is CASSSQGSAYEQYF. The CDR3 bases are TGTGCCAGCAGCTCCCAGGGATCCGCCTACGAGCAGTACTTC. Complete variable domain (other parts from reference TRBV5-4 and TRBJ2-7): ETGVTQSPTHLIKTRGQQVTLRCSSQSGHNTVSWYQQALGQGPQFIFQYYREEENGRGNFPPRFSGLQFPNYSSELNVNALELDDSALYLCASSSQGSAYEQYFGPGTRLTVT.

This chain connects TRBV5-1 to TRBJ2-2; 10 bases are shared with TRBD2. CDR3 length: 16 residues. CDR1 is SGHRS, CDR2 YFSETQ, per germline. V dropped 4 bases and J dropped 2; count of bases not matched to a gene: 5. CDR3 region: CASSITSGANTGELFF. The CDR3 coding sequence is TGCGCCAGCAGCATTACTAGCGGGGCTAACACCGGGGAGCTGTTTTTT.

The chain's CDR3 is CASRAGTGAYEQYF. CDR3 DNA: TGTGCCAGCAGAGCCGGGACAGGGGCCTACGAGCAGTACTTC. The chain links TRBV6-1 to TRBJ2-7, with 10 positions matching TRBD1. V shed 6 bases, J shed 2 bases, and the junction held 4 bases outside the gene matches. The CDR3 runs 14 residues. Germline loops: CDR1 MNHNS, CDR2 SASEGT.

The chain links TRBV4-2 to TRBJ2-7, with TRBD2 as a possible D gene (6 bases). Germline loops: CDR1 LGHNA, CDR2 YNFKEQ. The CDR3 is 15 residues long. Trimming removed 0 bases from V and 6 bases from J, with 15 bases in between. Here the CDR3 DNA reads TGTGCCAGCAGCCAAGATACTGGGGCTAGCGCCGAGCAGTACTTC. It specifies CASSQDTGASAEQYF.

The gene calls are TRBV11-2 and TRBJ2-2, with TRBD1 matching over 7 bases. After removal of 4 bases from V and 2 bases from J, the junction contained 10 bases not matched to a gene. The germline gives CDR1 SGHAT, CDR2 FQNNGV. The CDR3 runs to 17 residues. The CDR3 region has the DNA TGTGCCAGCAGCTCAAGACAGGGTGAGGTTAACACCGGGGAGCTGTTTTTT. Its protein is CASSSRQGEVNTGELFF. The whole variable domain, filled in from reference TRBV11-2 and TRBJ2-2, reads EAGVAQSPRYKIIEKRQSVAFWCNPISGHATLYWYQQILGQGPKLLIQFQNNGVVDDSQLPKDRFSAERLKGVDSTLKIQPAKLEDSAVYLCASSSRQGEVNTGELFFGEGSRLTVL.

The chain combines TRBV10-3 with TRBJ2-7; 9 nucleotides line up with TRBD2. The CDR3 has 15 amino acids. Unmatched junction bases numbered 6, after V lost 5 bases and J lost 1 base. Germline CDR1 reads ENHRY; CDR2 reads SYGVKD. The DNA of the CDR3 is TGTGCCATCAGTTATAGCGGGAGTGGGTCCTACGAGCAGTACTTC. Protein product: CAISYSGSGSYEQYF.

The gene calls are TRBV4-1 and TRBJ2-1, with 7 bases aligning to TRBD2. V trimming: 0 bases; J trimming: 2 bases; junction bases outside the gene matches: 7. The CDR3 has 17 amino acids. CDR1 and CDR2 from the germline V gene are MGHRA and YSYEKL. The CDR3 region is CASSQDRAGVTYNEQFF. CDR3 coding DNA: TGCGCCAGCAGCCAAGATAGGGCGGGAGTCACCTACAATGAGCAGTTCTTC.

This chain joins TRBV6-1 and TRBJ2-1, with 7 bases lining up with TRBD1. V lost 4 bases and J lost 4; bases outside the gene matches: 7. The V gene's germline CDR1 is MNHNS and CDR2 SASEGT. CDR3 length equals 15 residues. CDR3: CASSASGGQYNEQFF. DNA of the CDR3: TGTGCCAGCAGTGCCTCAGGGGGACAGTACAATGAGCAGTTCTTC.